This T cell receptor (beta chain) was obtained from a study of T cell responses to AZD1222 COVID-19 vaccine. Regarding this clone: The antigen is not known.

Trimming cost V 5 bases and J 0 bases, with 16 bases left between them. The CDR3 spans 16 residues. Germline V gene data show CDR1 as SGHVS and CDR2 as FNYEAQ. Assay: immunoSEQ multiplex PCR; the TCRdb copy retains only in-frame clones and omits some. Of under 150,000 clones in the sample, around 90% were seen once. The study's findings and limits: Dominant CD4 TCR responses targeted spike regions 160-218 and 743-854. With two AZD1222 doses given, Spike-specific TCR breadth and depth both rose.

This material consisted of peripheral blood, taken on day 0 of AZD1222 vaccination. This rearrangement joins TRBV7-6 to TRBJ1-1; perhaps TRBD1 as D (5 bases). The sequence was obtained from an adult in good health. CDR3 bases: TGTGCCAGCAGCCAGGGAGGTGGCGTTATGAACACTGAAGCTTTCTTT. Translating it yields CASSQGGGVMNTEAFF. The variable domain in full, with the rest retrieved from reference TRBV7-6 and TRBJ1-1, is GAGVSQSPRYKVTKRGQDVALRCDPISGHVSLYWYRQALGQGPEFLTYFNYEAQQDKSGLPNDRFSAERPEGSISTLTIQRTEQRDSAMYRCASSQGGGVMNTEAFFGQGTRLTVV.